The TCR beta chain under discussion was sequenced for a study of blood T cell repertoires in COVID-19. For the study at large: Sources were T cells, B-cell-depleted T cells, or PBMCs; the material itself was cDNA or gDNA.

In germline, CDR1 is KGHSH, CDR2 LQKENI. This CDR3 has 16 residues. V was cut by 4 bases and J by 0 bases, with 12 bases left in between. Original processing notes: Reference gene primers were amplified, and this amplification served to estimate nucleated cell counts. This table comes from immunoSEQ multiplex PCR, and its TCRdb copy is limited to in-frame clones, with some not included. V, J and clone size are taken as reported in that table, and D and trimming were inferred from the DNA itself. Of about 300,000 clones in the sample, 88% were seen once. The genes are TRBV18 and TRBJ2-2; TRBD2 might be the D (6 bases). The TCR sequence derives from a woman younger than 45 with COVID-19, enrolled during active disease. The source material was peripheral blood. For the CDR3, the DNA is TGTGCCAGCTCACGGTCCGGGGGATCGAACACCGGGGAGCTGTTTTTT. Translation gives CASSRSGGSNTGELFF.